These 24 T cell receptor beta chains were sequenced from one sample in a study of T-cell reconstitution after alpha-beta-depleted transplantation in children. For TCRbeta, the library was prepared with unique molecular identifiers. One entry per CDR3 protein, called by TCRdb with MiXCR from the PCR reads. The top ten clones hold 14% of a sample with 450,000 to 550,000 distinct CDR3 sequences, roughly 11% of them seen once. The source was PBMCs, mostly from graft donor cells, collected 180 days after TCRalphabeta/CD19-depleted stem cell transplant. These TCRs come from a female patient aged 2-10 years who had a stem cell transplant for aplastic anemia, so the T cells may come from the graft donor.

This clonotype has only a few counts. CDR3 loop: CASSTHRGERGSYEQYF. For the CDR3, the DNA is TGTGCCAGCAGCACCCACAGAGGGGAGCGGGGTTCCTACGAGCAGTACTTC. V is TRBV9 and J is TRBJ2-7; 7 positions match TRBD2. Trimming at V came to 4 bases and at J to 1 base, leaving 14 bases not matched to a gene. This CDR3 region has 17 residues. Germline V gene data show CDR1 as SGDLS and CDR2 as YYNGEE. Drawing the rest from reference TRBV9 and TRBJ2-7, the complete variable domain is DSGVTQTPKHLITATGQRVTLRCSPRSGDLSVYWYQQSLDQGLQFLIQYYNGEERAKGNILERFSAQQFPDLHSELNLSSLELGDSALYFCASSTHRGERGSYEQYFGPGTRLTVT.

This clonotype has just a few counts. V and J are TRBV5-1 and TRBJ1-6; D ambiguous. The CDR3 is 16 amino acids. The V end was cut by 5 bases, the J end by 7 bases, with 19 bases between. Germline CDR1 and CDR2: SGHRS and YFSETQ. The chain's CDR3 is CASSQTQYPRNSPLHF. The CDR3 nucleotides are TGCGCCAGCAGTCAAACCCAGTATCCTAGGAATTCACCCCTCCACTTT.

This clonotype was picked up a small number of times. The DNA of the CDR3 is TGCAGCGGGGGGGGGCGAAACTATGGCTACACCTTC. Translated, it gives CSGGGRNYGYTF. This chain links TRBV29-1 with TRBJ1-2, with D possibly matching TRBD1 (6 bases). The CDR3 totals 12 residues. Germline CDR1 SQVTM, CDR2 ANQGSEA. V lost 7 bases and J 2 bases, leaving 11 bases between the germline ends.

This chain connects TRBV7-2 to TRBJ2-7; 11 bases agree with TRBD2. This CDR3 has 14 residues. Trimming cost V 5 bases and J 5 bases; bases outside gene matches: 5. Germline loops: CDR1 SGHTA, CDR2 FQGNSA. DNA for the CDR3: TGTGCCAGCAGCATCACTAGCGGGAGCCACGAGCAGTACTTC. As protein: CASSITSGSHEQYF.

Many counts were recorded for this clonotype. The chain couples TRBV6-2 or TRBV6-3 to TRBJ2-1, with 8 bases identical to TRBD2. Germline V gene lookup returns CDR1 MNHEY and CDR2 SVGEGT. This CDR3 is built from 15 residues. V was pared by 6 bases and J by 9 bases, with 13 bases of the junction left unmatched. This chain's CDR3 is CASSPGGTRRVEQFF. The CDR3 bases are TGTGCCAGCAGCCCCGGGGGGACTAGGCGGGTTGAGCAGTTCTTC.

In its sample, this clonotype was seen a few times. The rearrangement joins TRBV29-1 to TRBJ2-1; 8 bases align to TRBD1. After removal of 4 bases from V and 5 bases from J, the junction contained 10 bases not matched to a gene. Germline V gives CDR1 SQVTM, CDR2 ANQGSEA. The CDR3 length is 15 residues. The CDR3 loop is CSVARRQGSDNEQFF. CDR3 coding DNA: TGCAGCGTTGCCCGACGACAGGGGTCGGACAATGAGCAGTTCTTC.

This clonotype was counted only a few times. This chain's CDR3 is CASSRERVWDGVEQFF. In DNA, the CDR3 is TGTGCCAGCAGTCGAGAGCGGGTCTGGGACGGGGTTGAGCAGTTCTTC. The rearrangement uses TRBV12-3 or TRBV12-4 and TRBJ2-1; D might be TRBD2 (6 bases). The V end lost 5 bases, the J end lost 9 bases, and 23 bases lay between the germline ends. This CDR3 has 16 amino acids.

This clonotype was counted between two and nine times. The chain is built from TRBV28 and TRBJ1-1, with D possibly TRBD1 on 5 matching bases. V shed 7 bases and J shed 6 bases, with 15 bases lying between them. CDR3 length equals 13 residues. Per germline, CDR1 MDHEN and CDR2 SYDVKM. The CDR3 DNA reads TGTGCCAGCATGGGTCGGGGCCACTCTGAAGCTTTCTTT. It specifies CASMGRGHSEAFF.

The CDR3 spells CASSPGQAGELFF. The CDR3 region has the DNA TGCGCCAGCAGCCCCGGTCAGGCCGGGGAGCTGTTTTTT. This rearrangement joins TRBV5-1 to TRBJ2-2, with D uncertain. The CDR3 has 13 residues. Trimming left V 4 bases short and J 6 bases short, with 10 bases between. CDR1 SGHRS and CDR2 YFSETQ come from the germline V gene.

This clonotype appeared a few times. The chain combines TRBV3-1 with TRBJ2-3; 10 bases agree with TRBD2. The V gene end was trimmed by 3 bases and the J gene end by 4 bases; junction bases not matched to a gene: 1. The germline V gene has CDR1 LGHDT and CDR2 YNNKEL (reference sequence). This CDR3 spans 14 amino acids. Here the CDR3 DNA reads TGTGCCAGCAGCCACCTAGCGGGAGCAGATACGCAGTATTTT. Its protein product is CASSHLAGADTQYF.

The CDR3 DNA sequence: TGTGCCATCAGTGACCCACGCGCTTTTGTGAAATCTTTCTTT. Its translation is CAISDPRAFVKSFF. The V call is TRBV10-3, the J call TRBJ1-1; D unclear. Trimming shortened V by 3 bases and J by 12 bases, and 20 bases separated the two germline ends. Germline V gene sequence: CDR1 ENHRY, CDR2 SYGVKD. The CDR3 loop spans 14 amino acids.

For this clonotype: At one end the junction does not follow the germline gene, possibly because of a read error. This sequence joins TRBV10-3 and TRBJ1-5, with D hard to call. This CDR3 is 13 amino acids long. CDR1 and CDR2 from the germline V gene are ENHRY and SYGVKD. This CDR3 is CATSDGHNQPQHF. The CDR3 DNA reads as TGTGCCACCAGTGATGGTCACAATCAGCCCCAGCATTTT.

This clonotype has just a few counts. The chain links TRBV24-1 to TRBJ1-1; TRBD1 agrees at 9 bases. Per germline, CDR1 KGHDR and CDR2 SFDVKD. The CDR3 is 15 amino acids. V shed 4 bases and J 5 bases; nucleotides not matched to a gene: 7. In DNA form, the CDR3 reads TGTGCCACCAGTGACTCACAGGGGGCTTGGACTGAAGCTTTCTTT. Translating gives CATSDSQGAWTEAFF.

This rearrangement joins TRBV10-3 to TRBJ2-3; D gene unclear. Germline CDR1 reads ENHRY; CDR2 reads SYGVKD. The CDR3 runs 14 residues. V dropped 2 bases and J dropped 3 bases, with 9 bases sitting between them. The DNA of the CDR3 is TGTGCCATCAGTGAGGGGCAGGTGACAGATACGCAGTATTTT. This gives the protein CAISEGQVTDTQYF.

Here the CDR3 reads CASNLAGGHEQYF. CDR3 coding DNA: TGTGCCAGCAATCTCGCGGGAGGGCACGAGCAGTACTTC. This chain uses TRBV9 with TRBJ2-7; TRBD2 aligns across 9 bases. After removal of 6 bases from V and 5 bases from J, the junction contained 6 bases not matched to a gene. The CDR3 extends over 13 amino acids. Germline assignment: CDR1 SGDLS and CDR2 YYNGEE.

This clonotype was seen only a few times. The chain joins TRBV15 to TRBJ1-1; 11 positions agree with TRBD1. Germline V gene lookup returns CDR1 LNHNV and CDR2 YYDKDF (reference sequence). The V gene end was trimmed by 1 base and the J gene end by 6 bases; junction bases not matched to a gene: 4. This CDR3 is 15 amino acids long. As DNA, the CDR3 is TGTGCCACCAGCAGAGCCGGACAGGGGGCTGCTGAAGCTTTCTTT. Its translation: CATSRAGQGAAEAFF.

This clonotype was seen only a few times. The J gene is TRBJ2-1, the V gene TRBV20-1, with TRBD2 matching 9 bases. Germline lookup yields CDR1 DFQATT and CDR2 SNEGSKA (reference sequence). This CDR3 comprises 16 residues. The J segment lost 3 bases and the V segment lost 3 bases, leaving 9 bases of the junction unmatched. The CDR3 here is CSARETRLAVYNEQFF. Here the CDR3 DNA reads TGCAGTGCTAGGGAAACGAGACTAGCGGTCTACAATGAGCAGTTCTTC.

This clonotype was observed at least ten times. This chain connects TRBV15 to TRBJ2-2, with 7 bases identical to TRBD1. The germline CDR1 and CDR2 sequences are LNHNV and YYDKDF (reference sequence). The CDR3 covers 17 residues. J gave up 3 bases and V 0 bases, and 7 bases lay outside the gene matches. This CDR3 reads CATSRDRRGPYTGELFF. The CDR3 nucleotides read TGTGCCACCAGCAGAGATCGAAGGGGGCCTTACACCGGGGAGCTGTTTTTT.

This clonotype was seen more than once but under ten times. This chain connects TRBV12-3 or TRBV12-4 to TRBJ1-5; 7 bases match TRBD1. This CDR3 spans 13 amino acids. With 5 bases clipped from V and 7 bases from J, the junction kept 5 bases outside the gene matches. The CDR3 is CASSRTGIQPQHF. Here the CDR3 DNA reads TGTGCCAGCAGTCGGACAGGTATCCAGCCCCAGCATTTT.

This clonotype was counted only a few times. V usage is TRBV3-1 and J usage is TRBJ2-1, with unresolved D. CDR1 LGHDT and CDR2 YNNKEL come from the germline V gene (reference sequence). CDR3 length equals 15 residues. V lost 0 bases, J lost 6 bases, and 12 bases lay in between. The CDR3 nucleotides are TGTGCCAGCAGCCAAGATTTGGGGTCGGCCAATGAGCAGTTCTTC. It yields the protein CASSQDLGSANEQFF.

This clonotype was seen only a few times. CDR3 coding DNA: TGCGCCAGCAGCACCAGCGGGAGGGCCAATGAGCAGTTCTTC. Translating it yields CASSTSGRANEQFF. The chain has TRBV5-1 and TRBJ2-1, with TRBD2 matching over 10 bases. The V gene's germline CDR1 is SGHRS and CDR2 YFSETQ. The CDR3 is made up of 14 amino acids. Germline trimming cut 4 bases from V and 6 bases from J; bases unmatched to any gene: 4. Combining the CDR3 with reference TRBV5-1 and TRBJ2-1 gives the whole variable domain KAGVTQTPRYLIKTRGQQVTLSCSPISGHRSVSWYQQTPGQGLQFLFEYFSETQRNKGNFPGRFSGRQFSNSRSEMNVSTLELGDSALYLCASSTSGRANEQFFGPGTRLTVL.

The chain recombines TRBV20-1 with TRBJ1-6, with a tentative D call TRBD1 (6 bases). V was shortened by 0 bases and J by 0 bases, with 15 bases between the two germline ends. CDR3 length: 18 residues. Germline CDR1 is DFQATT and CDR2 is SNEGSKA (reference sequence). The CDR3 sequence: CSARDLTGTSSYNSPLHF. The CDR3 nucleotides read TGCAGTGCTAGAGATTTAACAGGGACGAGCTCCTATAATTCACCCCTCCACTTT.

The chain is built from TRBV10-2 and TRBJ1-5, with 9 bases identical to TRBD1. The CDR3 totals 16 residues. With V trimmed by 3 bases and J by 3 bases, 6 bases remained unmatched. Germline CDR1 WSHSY, CDR2 SAAADI. The CDR3 DNA sequence: TGCGCCAGCAGTGACCGGACAGGGGTACTCAATCAGCCCCAGCATTTT. Its translation: CASSDRTGVLNQPQHF.

The DNA of the CDR3 is TGCGCCAGCAGCCAAGGGCTTCCTAGCTCCTACAATGAGCAGTTCTTC. The encoded protein is CASSQGLPSSYNEQFF. This rearrangement joins TRBV4-3 to TRBJ2-1, with D unclear. The CDR3 runs to 16 residues. The germline CDR1 and CDR2 sequences are LGHNA and YSLEER. Deletions cut 1 base from V and 0 bases from J, with 10 bases between.